This T cell receptor beta chain was profiled in a study of CD4+ T cells in melanoma. Assay: immunoSEQ multiplex PCR; the TCRdb copy retains only in-frame clones and omits some. The sample yields approximately 110,000 clones, about 92% seen once. CDR3 length: 14 residues. Looked up from germline, CDR1 is SGHRS and CDR2 is YFSETQ. V was cut by 0 bases and J by 1 base, with 7 bases left in between. This sequence was found in a human donor with melanoma. The chain couples TRBV5-1 to TRBJ1-1; D call uncertain. Sequenced: peripheral blood. CDR3 in amino acids: CASSLVSENTEAFF. The CDR3 DNA follows: TGCGCCAGCAGCTTGGTCTCGGAGAACACTGAAGCTTTCTTT.